This TCR beta chain was profiled in a study of OX40 agonist ivuxolimab in advanced cancers. Sequenced by immunoSEQ multiplex PCR; TCRdb stores in-frame clones only, minus some. The data show approximately 58,000 clones, 80% to 90% seen once. This CDR3 has 16 residues. Germline lookup yields CDR1 SGHRS and CDR2 YFSETQ. The V and J ends lost 0 bases and 0 bases respectively, with 7 bases between them. There are a few counts of this clone. The antigen is not known. A history of autoimmune disease or systemic immunosuppression excluded patients. Study-wide results and limits: At 0.1 to 3.0 mg/kg, clonal expansion of CD4+ and CD8+ blood T cells had occurred by week 6.

The specimen comprised CD4+ or CD8+ T cells sorted from blood, sampled in a trial of the OX40 agonist ivuxolimab. J is TRBJ2-6 and V is TRBV5-1; D is uncertain. This receptor was taken from an adult with an advanced solid tumor such as melanoma, head and neck, liver or kidney cancer. Here the CDR3 reads CASSLDASSGANVLTF. The CDR3, as DNA: TGCGCCAGCAGCTTGGACGCCAGCTCTGGGGCCAACGTCCTGACTTTC.